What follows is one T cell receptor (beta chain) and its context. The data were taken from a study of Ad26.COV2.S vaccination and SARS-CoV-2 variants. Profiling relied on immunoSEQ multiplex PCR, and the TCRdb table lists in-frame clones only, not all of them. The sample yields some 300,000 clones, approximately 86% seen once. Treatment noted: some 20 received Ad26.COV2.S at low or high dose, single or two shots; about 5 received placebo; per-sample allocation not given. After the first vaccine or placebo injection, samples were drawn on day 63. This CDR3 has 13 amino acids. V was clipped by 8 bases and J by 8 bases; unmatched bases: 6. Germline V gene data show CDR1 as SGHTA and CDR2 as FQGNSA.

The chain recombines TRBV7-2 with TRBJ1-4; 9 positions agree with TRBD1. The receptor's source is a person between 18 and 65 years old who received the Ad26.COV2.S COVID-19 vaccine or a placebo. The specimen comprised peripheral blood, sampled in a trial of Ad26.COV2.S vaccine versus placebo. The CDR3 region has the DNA TGTGCCAGCTCCCGGGACAGGGTCGAAAAACTGTTTTTT. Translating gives CASSRDRVEKLFF. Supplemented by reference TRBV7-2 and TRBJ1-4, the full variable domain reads GAGVSQSPSNKVTEKGKDVELRCDPISGHTALYWYRQSLGQGLEFLIYFQGNSAPDKSGLPSDRFSAERTGGSVSTLTIQRTQQEDSAVYLCASSRDRVEKLFFGSGTQLSVL.